These 20 T cell receptor beta chains were sequenced from one sample in a study of T cells in Graves' hyperthyroidism and ophthalmopathy. TCR beta CDR3 region amplification was performed from RNA transcripts. When the TCR CDR3 underwent first-round RT-PCR, the HTBI primer set was used. TCRdb used MiXCR to reprocess the multiplex PCR reads, holding one entry per CDR3 protein. The table lists a few hundred thousand distinct CDR3 sequences, 18% of them singletons. The specimen was blood. These receptors all stem from a man aged 18 to 29 with Graves' ophthalmopathy.

This clonotype came up a few times. This chain joins TRBV12-3 or TRBV12-4 and TRBJ2-2; 13 nucleotides align to TRBD2. Trimming removed 4 bases from V and 7 bases from J; junction bases left unmatched: 6. CDR3 size: 16 residues. This CDR3 reads CASSSRLAGGFGELFF. CDR3 nucleotide sequence: TGTGCCAGCAGTTCCCGACTAGCGGGGGGTTTCGGGGAGCTGTTTTTT.

This clonotype was recorded at least ten times. This sequence joins TRBV5-5 and TRBJ2-3, with D perhaps assigned TRBD1 or TRBD2 (8 bases each). The germline V gene encodes CDR1 SGHKS and CDR2 YYEKEE (reference sequence). The CDR3 spans 15 residues. V was shortened by 5 bases and J by 2 bases, with 15 bases between the two germline ends. The CDR3 protein is CASSSGTGSTDTQYF. The CDR3, as DNA: TGTGCCAGCAGTAGCGGGACAGGCTCCACAGATACGCAGTATTTT.

This clonotype was found a few times. The rearrangement uses TRBV10-3 and TRBJ2-2; 8 bases line up with TRBD1. Unmatched junction bases numbered 6, after V lost 6 bases and J lost 3 bases. The CDR3 spans 15 residues. CDR1 and CDR2 (germline): ENHRY, SYGVKD. In DNA, the CDR3 is TGTGCCATCAGCCCAGACAGGGGCCACACCGGGGAGCTGTTTTTT. Amino acids: CAISPDRGHTGELFF.

This clonotype has at least ten counts. The chain carries TRBV7-9 and TRBJ1-5; TRBD1 is a possible D gene (5 bases). V lost 1 base to trimming and J lost 3 bases, with 10 bases between them. This CDR3 is 15 amino acids long. Per the germline V gene, CDR1 is SEHNR and CDR2 is FQNEAQ (reference sequence). DNA of the CDR3: TGTGCCAGCAGCTTAGGGCAGGGAGACAATCAGCCCCAGCATTTT. Residues: CASSLGQGDNQPQHF. Full variable domain (missing parts from reference TRBV7-9 and TRBJ1-5): DTGVSQNPRHKITKRGQNVTFRCDPISEHNRLYWYRQTLGQGPEFLTYFQNEAQLEKSRLLSDRFSAERPKGSFSTLEIQRTEQGDSAMYLCASSLGQGDNQPQHFGDGTRLSIL.

This clonotype was seen more than once but under ten times. The chain joins TRBV11-2 to TRBJ1-4, with D unresolved. CDR3 length: 16 amino acids. CDR1 SGHAT and CDR2 FQNNGV come from the germline V gene. V was trimmed by 3 bases and J by 0 bases, leaving 11 bases between them. The CDR3 region has the DNA TGTGCCAGCAGCTTGCCGGGAACCGCAACTAATGAAAAACTGTTTTTT. Translated: CASSLPGTATNEKLFF. Variable domain in full (rest from reference TRBV11-2 and TRBJ1-4): EAGVAQSPRYKIIEKRQSVAFWCNPISGHATLYWYQQILGQGPKLLIQFQNNGVVDDSQLPKDRFSAERLKGVDSTLKIQPAKLEDSAVYLCASSLPGTATNEKLFFGSGTQLSVL.

In nucleotides, the CDR3 is TGCGCCAGCAGCCCCGAAGGGAGAAAGAGGTTGGGGGACACTGAAGCTTTCTTT. As protein: CASSPEGRKRLGDTEAFF. J is TRBJ1-1 and V is TRBV4-1, with D possibly being TRBD1 (5 bases). There are 18 residues in the CDR3. Trimming removed 4 bases at V and 3 bases at J, with 24 bases between. Germline CDR1 and CDR2: MGHRA and YSYEKL.

This clonotype showed up just once. In DNA form, the CDR3 reads TGTGCCAGCAGCTCGGGACAGGGGGATGGGGAGACCCAGTACTTC. As protein: CASSSGQGDGETQYF. The V and J genes are TRBV9 and TRBJ2-5; 11 nucleotides line up with TRBD1. The CDR3 totals 15 residues. The V gene's germline CDR1 is SGDLS and CDR2 YYNGEE. Losses at the gene ends were 4 bases for V and 5 bases for J; bases not matched to a gene: 7. The whole variable domain, filled in from reference TRBV9 and TRBJ2-5, reads DSGVTQTPKHLITATGQRVTLRCSPRSGDLSVYWYQQSLDQGLQFLIQYYNGEERAKGNILERFSAQQFPDLHSELNLSSLELGDSALYFCASSSGQGDGETQYFGPGTRLLVL.

This clonotype was recorded many times. This chain joins TRBV7-2 and TRBJ2-5; 11 bases fit TRBD2. J gave up 5 bases and V 5 bases, and 7 bases lay outside the gene matches. The CDR3 is 15 residues long. Germline V gene lookup returns CDR1 SGHTA and CDR2 FQGNSA. The CDR3 loop is CASSPTSGVRETQYF. CDR3 nucleotide sequence: TGTGCCAGCAGCCCGACTAGCGGGGTTAGGGAGACCCAGTACTTC.

The chain employs TRBV7-6 and TRBJ2-1; TRBD2 matches at 7 bases. After removal of 5 bases from V and 2 bases from J, the junction contained 9 bases not matched to a gene. CDR1 SGHVS and CDR2 FNYEAQ come from the germline V gene. The CDR3 is 16 residues long. The CDR3 DNA reads TGTGCCAGCAGCCCGACCGGCGGGAGCACCTACAATGAGCAGTTCTTC. Translating gives CASSPTGGSTYNEQFF. Drawing the rest from reference TRBV7-6 and TRBJ2-1, the complete variable domain is GAGVSQSPRYKVTKRGQDVALRCDPISGHVSLYWYRQALGQGPEFLTYFNYEAQQDKSGLPNDRFSAERPEGSISTLTIQRTEQRDSAMYRCASSPTGGSTYNEQFFGPGTRLTVL.

The sample holds many counts of this clonotype. The chain recombines TRBV6-5 with TRBJ2-2, with D uncertain. Germline lookup yields CDR1 MNHEY and CDR2 SVGAGI. V was shortened by 0 bases and J by 3 bases, with 8 bases between the two germline ends. The CDR3 covers 15 residues. The DNA of the CDR3 is TGTGCCAGCAGTTACTCCGCTAGTTACACCGGGGAGCTGTTTTTT. Protein: CASSYSASYTGELFF.

This clonotype has a count of ten or more. The rearrangement joins TRBV3-1 to TRBJ2-2; a possible D gene is TRBD2 (5 bases). CDR1 and CDR2 from the germline V gene are LGHDT and YNNKEL (reference sequence). The V and J ends lost 4 bases and 6 bases respectively, with 9 bases between them. CDR3 size: 13 residues. CDR3 sequence (DNA): TGTGCCAGCAGCCGCCGGGAAGCCGGGGAGCTGTTTTTT. Translating it yields CASSRREAGELFF.

This clonotype was observed a few times. As DNA, the CDR3 is TGTGCCAGCAGCTCTAGGCGGGACCTTAACTATGGCTACACCTTC. Its translation is CASSSRRDLNYGYTF. The chain uses TRBV7-9 and TRBJ1-2; tentatively, D is TRBD1 (5 bases). V gave up 4 bases and J gave up 1 base, with 13 bases separating them. CDR1 and CDR2 from the germline V gene are SEHNR and FQNEAQ (reference sequence). The CDR3 consists of 15 residues.

The chain combines TRBV7-2 with TRBJ1-3; weak D call: TRBD1 (5 bases). The CDR3 length is 15 residues. Per germline, CDR1 SGHTA and CDR2 FQGNSA. Trimming left V 6 bases short and J 0 bases short, with 12 bases between. The CDR3 DNA follows: TGTGCCAGCAGTGAACAAGACAGCTCTGGAAACACCATATATTTT. It specifies CASSEQDSSGNTIYF.

This sequence joins TRBV12-3 or TRBV12-4 and TRBJ2-2; 8 nucleotides agree with TRBD1. The CDR3 is 16 amino acids. Trimming took 5 bases from V and 6 from J; bases not matched to a gene: 11. CDR3 nucleotide sequence: TGTGCCAGCAGTACCCCTGGACAGGGAAAGGCCGGGGAGCTGTTTTTT. Its protein product is CASSTPGQGKAGELFF.

V and J are TRBV20-1 and TRBJ1-6, with no clear D. V lost 0 bases, J lost 0 bases, and 9 bases lay in between. CDR1 DFQATT and CDR2 SNEGSKA come from the germline V gene (reference sequence). This CDR3 is built from 16 residues. The CDR3 spells CSARDGRSSYNSPLHF. The DNA of the CDR3 is TGCAGTGCTAGAGACGGCAGGAGCTCCTATAATTCACCCCTCCACTTT.

The gene calls are TRBV6-2 or TRBV6-3 and TRBJ1-2; D is unresolved. This CDR3 is 13 amino acids long. Germline V lookup: CDR1 MNHEY, CDR2 SVGEGT. V was clipped by 5 bases and J by 6 bases, with 13 bases between them. CDR3 in amino acids: CASSDPREDGYTF. The CDR3 DNA sequence: TGTGCCAGCAGTGACCCACGGGAGGATGGCTACACCTTC.

This clonotype was detected many times. The rearrangement joins TRBV11-2 to TRBJ1-1; D unclear. The CDR3 has 13 amino acids. With 4 bases removed from V and 1 base from J, the gap between germline ends came to 7 bases. CDR1 SGHAT and CDR2 FQNNGV come from the germline V gene. The CDR3 DNA reads as TGTGCCAGCAGCTCACCGAAGAACACTGAAGCTTTCTTT. It is translated as CASSSPKNTEAFF.

This clonotype was recorded many times. V is TRBV5-5 and J is TRBJ2-1; D gene unclear. The germline V and J ends were trimmed by 4 bases and 9 bases, with 11 bases remaining between them. Germline CDR1 reads SGHKS; CDR2 reads YYEKEE (reference sequence). The CDR3 loop spans 12 amino acids. CDR3 loop: CASSVGVVEQFF. CDR3 coding DNA: TGTGCCAGCAGCGTTGGCGTGGTTGAGCAGTTCTTC.

This clonotype was counted between two and nine times. The chain couples TRBV7-9 to TRBJ1-4; maybe TRBD1 (5 bases). Looked up from germline, CDR1 is SEHNR and CDR2 is FQNEAQ (reference sequence). The V and J ends lost 5 bases and 2 bases respectively, with 15 bases between them. The CDR3 loop spans 16 amino acids. In DNA form, the CDR3 reads TGTGCCAGCAGCCCGTGGGGGGGAGGCACTAATGAAAAACTGTTTTTT. Amino acid sequence: CASSPWGGGTNEKLFF.

This clonotype was counted ten times or more. The chain joins TRBV3-1 to TRBJ2-5; the D gene is possibly TRBD1 (5 bases). The CDR3 is made up of 12 amino acids. Germline lookup yields CDR1 LGHDT and CDR2 YNNKEL (reference sequence). V was trimmed by 1 base and J by 7 bases, leaving 7 bases between them. CDR3 nucleotide sequence: TGTGCCAGCAGCCAAGGGGGCGGGACCCAGTACTTC. It is translated as CASSQGGGTQYF.